This is a list of T cell receptor beta chains from one sample in a study of shared clonotypes between healthy human individuals. This table comes from immunoSEQ multiplex PCR, and its TCRdb copy is limited to in-frame clones, with some not included. The sample has over a million clones, about 75% seen once. The sequenced material came from memory CD4+ T cells sorted from blood. The receptors come from a man between 18 and 35 years old in good health. Both conserved end residues are part of each CDR3. Each record gives: V gene, J gene, D gene, clone size, CDR3 DNA, CDR3 protein. The D gene is left open where the match is weak. Expanded clones are given a class, and other clones once, few, many or no size at all.

V gene: TRBV4-3; J gene: TRBJ2-1; D gene: TRBD2; clone size: .; CDR3 DNA: TGCGCCAGCAGCCAAGGGGTGCGGGCGGGAGGGGACAATGAGCAGTTCTTC; CDR3 protein: CASSQGVRAGGDNEQFF
V gene: TRBV6-1; J gene: TRBJ2-1; D gene: TRBD2; clone size: .; CDR3 DNA: TGTGCCAGCAGTGAGAAGCGGGAGGGCCGGAATGAGCAGTTCTTC; CDR3 protein: CASSEKREGRNEQFF
V gene: TRBV5-6; J gene: TRBJ2-5; D gene: .; clone size: once; CDR3 DNA: TGTGCCAGCAGCTTAACGCTAGAAGAGACCCAGTACTTC; CDR3 protein: CASSLTLEETQYF
V gene: TRBV30; J gene: TRBJ2-3; D gene: .; clone size: once; CDR3 DNA: TGTGCCTGGAATCTACCAGATACGCAGTATTTT; CDR3 protein: CAWNLPDTQYF
V gene: TRBV6-6; J gene: TRBJ2-7; D gene: .; clone size: once; CDR3 DNA: TGTGCCAGCAGGCCAGACGGGACCGGCTCCTACGAGCAGTACTTC; CDR3 protein: CASRPDGTGSYEQYF
V gene: TRBV7-7; J gene: TRBJ2-1; D gene: .; clone size: .; CDR3 DNA: TGTGCTAGCAGCCTACTGCTAGCGAAGTACAATGAGCAGTTCTTC; CDR3 protein: CASSLLLAKYNEQFF
V gene: TRBV7-9; J gene: TRBJ1-6; D gene: .; clone size: few; CDR3 DNA: TGTGCCAGCAGCACCTCGCCCACGGGGAGGAATTCACCCCTCCACTTT; CDR3 protein: CASSTSPTGRNSPLHF
V gene: TRBV29-1; J gene: TRBJ2-7; D gene: .; clone size: .; CDR3 DNA: TGCAGCGTTGACTGGGGAAGGGGCGAGCAGTACTTC; CDR3 protein: CSVDWGRGEQYF
V gene: TRBV2; J gene: TRBJ1-5; D gene: TRBD1; clone size: many; CDR3 DNA: TGTGCCAGCAGTGGAGGACAGGGACGTATGCTTAGCAATCAGCCCCAGCATTTT; CDR3 protein: CASSGGQGRMLSNQPQHF
V gene: TRBV7-2; J gene: TRBJ2-7; D gene: TRBD2; clone size: .; CDR3 DNA: TGTGCCAGCAGCTTACGCGCGGGACTAGATAGATACGAGCAGTACTTC; CDR3 protein: CASSLRAGLDRYEQYF
V gene: TRBV7-2; J gene: TRBJ2-7; D gene: .; clone size: .; CDR3 DNA: TGTGCCAGCAGCCAACGTGGCTACGAGCAGTACTTC; CDR3 protein: CASSQRGYEQYF
V gene: TRBV11-2; J gene: TRBJ2-5; D gene: TRBD1; clone size: .; CDR3 DNA: TGTGCCAGCAGCTTAGCCTTTTCCGGGACAGGAGAGACCCAGTACTTC; CDR3 protein: CASSLAFSGTGETQYF
V gene: TRBV9; J gene: TRBJ1-1; D gene: .; clone size: few; CDR3 DNA: TGTGCCAGCAGGGGGGACCGCACTGAAGCTTTCTTT; CDR3 protein: CASRGDRTEAFF
V gene: TRBV5-1; J gene: TRBJ2-1; D gene: .; clone size: .; CDR3 DNA: TGCGCCAGCAGCTTAGCCGGGTCCAATGAGCAGTTCTTC; CDR3 protein: CASSLAGSNEQFF
V gene: TRBV11-2; J gene: TRBJ2-6; D gene: TRBD1; clone size: .; CDR3 DNA: TGTGCCAGCAGCTTAGGTCCAGGGGGTGCTGGGGCCAACGTCCTGACTTTC; CDR3 protein: CASSLGPGGAGANVLTF
V gene: TRBV5-4; J gene: TRBJ1-1; D gene: .; clone size: .; CDR3 DNA: TGTGCCAGCAGCTTGGGACAGCGATCGATGGTCTTT; CDR3 protein: CASSLGQRSMVF
V gene: TRBV28; J gene: TRBJ1-3; D gene: .; clone size: .; CDR3 DNA: TGTGCCAGCAGCTCTACACCGGGGATAGGAAACACCATATATTTT; CDR3 protein: CASSSTPGIGNTIYF
V gene: TRBV5-5; J gene: TRBJ1-1; D gene: .; clone size: .; CDR3 DNA: TGTGCCAGCAGCTTTATGGGGAACACTGAAGCTTTCTTT; CDR3 protein: CASSFMGNTEAFF
V gene: TRBV30; J gene: TRBJ2-7; D gene: .; clone size: .; CDR3 DNA: TGTGCCTGGAGTGTAGGCGGGGAGCAGTACTTC; CDR3 protein: CAWSVGGEQYF
V gene: TRBV15; J gene: TRBJ1-1; D gene: .; clone size: .; CDR3 DNA: TGTGCCACTACCGCAGCGAACACTGAAGCTTTCTTT; CDR3 protein: CATTAANTEAFF
V gene: TRBV27; J gene: TRBJ1-2; D gene: TRBD1; clone size: .; CDR3 DNA: TGTGCCAGCAGTTTCCAGGGGACAGGGATGAACTATGGCTACACCTTC; CDR3 protein: CASSFQGTGMNYGYTF
V gene: TRBV15; J gene: TRBJ2-2; D gene: .; clone size: few; CDR3 DNA: TGTGCCACCAGCAGAGGGGGAGAACTGTACACCGGGGAGCTGTTTTTT; CDR3 protein: CATSRGGELYTGELFF
V gene: TRBV10-2; J gene: TRBJ2-7; D gene: .; clone size: .; CDR3 DNA: TGCGCCAGCAGTGGGGTGACAGGATACGAGCAGTACTTC; CDR3 protein: CASSGVTGYEQYF
V gene: TRBV5-4; J gene: TRBJ2-1; D gene: .; clone size: .; CDR3 DNA: TGTGCCAGCAGATTATCAACCGGGACCTACAATGAGCAGTTCTTC; CDR3 protein: CASRLSTGTYNEQFF
V gene: TRBV30; J gene: TRBJ1-1; D gene: TRBD1; clone size: .; CDR3 DNA: TGTGCCTGGATACGTTCGAAGGGACAGGTGGCCACTGAAGCTTTCTTT; CDR3 protein: CAWIRSKGQVATEAFF
V gene: TRBV6-6; J gene: TRBJ2-7; D gene: TRBD2; clone size: .; CDR3 DNA: TGTGCCAGCCAACTCAATCTAGCGGGGGGTTCCTACGAGCAGTACTTC; CDR3 protein: CASQLNLAGGSYEQYF
V gene: TRBV27; J gene: TRBJ1-1; D gene: TRBD1; clone size: .; CDR3 DNA: TGTGCCAGCAGACTAATCCGACAGGGCTGGAACACTGAAGCTTTCTTT; CDR3 protein: CASRLIRQGWNTEAFF
V gene: TRBV21-1; J gene: TRBJ2-4; D gene: .; clone size: once; CDR3 DNA: .; CDR3 protein: CASSKVAAGSPKNIQYF
V gene: TRBV11-2; J gene: TRBJ2-5; D gene: .; clone size: .; CDR3 DNA: TGTGCCAGCAGCTTAGCACAAGAGACCCAGTACTTC; CDR3 protein: CASSLAQETQYF
V gene: TRBV7-9; J gene: TRBJ1-1; D gene: .; clone size: few; CDR3 DNA: TGTGCCAGCAGCCTCCCAATCATGAACACTGAAGCTTTCTTT; CDR3 protein: CASSLPIMNTEAFF
V gene: TRBV7-6; J gene: TRBJ2-5; D gene: .; clone size: few; CDR3 DNA: TGTGCCAGCAGCCCCACTTTCCAAGAGACCCAGTACTTC; CDR3 protein: CASSPTFQETQYF
V gene: TRBV7-3; J gene: TRBJ2-7; D gene: .; clone size: .; CDR3 DNA: TGTGCCAGCAGCACCCGCCCCGGGGACGAGCAGTACTTC; CDR3 protein: CASSTRPGDEQYF
V gene: TRBV18; J gene: TRBJ2-2; D gene: TRBD1; clone size: .; CDR3 DNA: TGTGCCAGCTCTGGGACAGGGAGGACCGGGGAGCTGTTTTTT; CDR3 protein: CASSGTGRTGELFF
V gene: TRBV2; J gene: TRBJ2-7; D gene: TRBD1; clone size: .; CDR3 DNA: TGTGCCAGCAATGCGGACAGGGCAACCTACGAGCAGTACTTC; CDR3 protein: CASNADRATYEQYF
V gene: TRBV2; J gene: TRBJ1-6; D gene: TRBD1; clone size: .; CDR3 DNA: TGTGCCAGCAGTGAAGAGGGACAGGGGGCGCGTTCACCCCTCCACTTT; CDR3 protein: CASSEEGQGARSPLHF
V gene: TRBV5-1; J gene: TRBJ2-3; D gene: .; clone size: .; CDR3 DNA: TGCGCCAGCAGGTTCCAGGCGGATACGCAGTATTTT; CDR3 protein: CASRFQADTQYF
V gene: TRBV7-9; J gene: TRBJ1-5; D gene: .; clone size: .; CDR3 DNA: TGTGCCAGCAGCTGGGGCAATCAGCCCCAGCATTTT; CDR3 protein: CASSWGNQPQHF
V gene: TRBV5-1; J gene: TRBJ2-3; D gene: TRBD2; clone size: .; CDR3 DNA: TGCGCCAGCAGCTTGGGTCTAGCGGTGCAAGATACGCAGTATTTT; CDR3 protein: CASSLGLAVQDTQYF
V gene: TRBV21-1; J gene: TRBJ1-5; D gene: .; clone size: .; CDR3 DNA: TGTGCCAGCAGCAAGGGTTGGCAGGGGGCCAATCAGCCCCAGCATTTT; CDR3 protein: CASSKGWQGANQPQHF
V gene: TRBV9; J gene: TRBJ1-5; D gene: .; clone size: .; CDR3 DNA: TGTGCCAGCAGCGTAGAGGGGGAGAGCGGCCAGCCCCAGCATTTT; CDR3 protein: CASSVEGESGQPQHF
V gene: TRBV23-1; J gene: TRBJ2-7; D gene: .; clone size: few; CDR3 DNA: TGCGCCAGCAGTCTTCTTTACTTGCTCCTCCGGTACTTC; CDR3 protein: CASSLLYLLLRYF